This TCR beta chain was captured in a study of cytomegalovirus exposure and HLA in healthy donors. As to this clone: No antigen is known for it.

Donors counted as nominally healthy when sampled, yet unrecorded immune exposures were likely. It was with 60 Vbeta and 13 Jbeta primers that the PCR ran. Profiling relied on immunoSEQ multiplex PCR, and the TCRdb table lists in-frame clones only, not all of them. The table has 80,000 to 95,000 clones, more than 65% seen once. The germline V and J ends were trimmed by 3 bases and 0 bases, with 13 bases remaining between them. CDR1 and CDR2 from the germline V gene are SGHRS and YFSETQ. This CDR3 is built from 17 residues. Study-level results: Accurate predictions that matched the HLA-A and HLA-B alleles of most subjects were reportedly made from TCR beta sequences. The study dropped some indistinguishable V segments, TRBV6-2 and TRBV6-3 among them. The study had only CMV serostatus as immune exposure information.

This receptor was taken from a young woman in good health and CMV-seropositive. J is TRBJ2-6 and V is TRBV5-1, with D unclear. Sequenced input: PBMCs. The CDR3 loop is CASSSGPPDSGANVLTF. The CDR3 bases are TGCGCCAGCAGCTCGGGTCCACCGGACTCTGGGGCCAACGTCCTGACTTTC. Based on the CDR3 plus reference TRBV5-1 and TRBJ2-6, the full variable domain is KAGVTQTPRYLIKTRGQQVTLSCSPISGHRSVSWYQQTPGQGLQFLFEYFSETQRNKGNFPGRFSGRQFSNSRSEMNVSTLELGDSALYLCASSSGPPDSGANVLTFGAGSRLTVL.